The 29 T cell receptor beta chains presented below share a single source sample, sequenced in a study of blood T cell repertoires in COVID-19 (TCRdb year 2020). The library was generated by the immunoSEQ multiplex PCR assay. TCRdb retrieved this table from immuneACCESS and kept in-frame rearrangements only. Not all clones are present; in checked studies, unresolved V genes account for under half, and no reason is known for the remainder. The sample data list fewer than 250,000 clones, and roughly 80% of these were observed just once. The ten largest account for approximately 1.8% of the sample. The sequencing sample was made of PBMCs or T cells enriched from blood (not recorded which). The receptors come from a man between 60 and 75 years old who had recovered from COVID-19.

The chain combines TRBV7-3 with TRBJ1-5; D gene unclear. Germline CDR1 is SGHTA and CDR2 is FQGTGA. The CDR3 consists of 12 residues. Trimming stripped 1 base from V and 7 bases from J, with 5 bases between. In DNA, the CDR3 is TGTGCCAGCAGCTTAAGTATCCAGCCCCAGCATTTT. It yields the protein CASSLSIQPQHF.

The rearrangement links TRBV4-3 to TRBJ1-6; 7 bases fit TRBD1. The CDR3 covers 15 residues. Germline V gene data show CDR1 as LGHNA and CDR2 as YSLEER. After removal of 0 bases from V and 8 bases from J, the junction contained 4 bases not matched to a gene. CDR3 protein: CASSQETGSHSPLHF. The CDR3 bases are TGCGCCAGCAGCCAAGAGACAGGGTCGCATTCACCCCTCCACTTT.

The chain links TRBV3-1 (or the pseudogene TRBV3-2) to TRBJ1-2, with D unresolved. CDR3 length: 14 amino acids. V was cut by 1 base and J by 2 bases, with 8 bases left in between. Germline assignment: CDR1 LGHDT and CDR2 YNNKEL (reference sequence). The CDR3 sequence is CASSQGPPNYGYTF. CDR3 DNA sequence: TGTGCCAGCAGCCAAGGGCCACCAAACTATGGCTACACCTTC.

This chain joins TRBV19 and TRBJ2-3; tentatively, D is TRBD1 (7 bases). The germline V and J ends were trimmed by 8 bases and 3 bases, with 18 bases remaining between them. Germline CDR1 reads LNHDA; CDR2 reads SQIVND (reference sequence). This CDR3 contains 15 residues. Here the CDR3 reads CASRGRGVGTDTQYF. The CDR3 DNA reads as TGTGCCAGTCGCGGCAGGGGGGTTGGGACAGATACGCAGTATTTT.

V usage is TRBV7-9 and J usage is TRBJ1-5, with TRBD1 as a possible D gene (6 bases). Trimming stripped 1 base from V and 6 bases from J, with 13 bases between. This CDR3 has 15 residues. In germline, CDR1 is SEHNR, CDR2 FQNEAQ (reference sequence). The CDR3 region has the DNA TGTGCCAGCAGCTTAGGAACAGGGTCGGGTCAGCCCCAGCATTTT. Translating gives CASSLGTGSGQPQHF. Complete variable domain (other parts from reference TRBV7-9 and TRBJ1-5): DTGVSQNPRHKITKRGQNVTFRCDPISEHNRLYWYRQTLGQGPEFLTYFQNEAQLEKSRLLSDRFSAERPKGSFSTLEIQRTEQGDSAMYLCASSLGTGSGQPQHFGDGTRLSIL.

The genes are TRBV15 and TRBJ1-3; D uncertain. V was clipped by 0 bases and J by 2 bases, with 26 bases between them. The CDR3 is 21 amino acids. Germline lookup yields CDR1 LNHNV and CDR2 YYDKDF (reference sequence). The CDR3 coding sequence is TGTGCCACCAGCAGAGAAGACACGCCGAAACACTTCGGAGGGCCTGGAAACACCATATATTTT. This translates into CATSREDTPKHFGGPGNTIYF.

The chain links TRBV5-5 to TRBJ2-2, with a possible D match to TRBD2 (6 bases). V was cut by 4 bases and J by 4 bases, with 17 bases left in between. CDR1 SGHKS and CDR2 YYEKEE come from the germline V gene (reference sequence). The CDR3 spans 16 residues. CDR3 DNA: TGTGCCAGCAGCCTACGGGGGACCGATGGCACCGGGGAGCTGTTTTTT. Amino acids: CASSLRGTDGTGELFF.

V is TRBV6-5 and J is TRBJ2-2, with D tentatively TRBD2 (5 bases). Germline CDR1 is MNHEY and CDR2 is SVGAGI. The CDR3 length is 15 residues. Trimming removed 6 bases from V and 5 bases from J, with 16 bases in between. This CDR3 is CASRRDGSETGELFF. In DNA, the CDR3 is TGTGCCAGCAGGAGGGATGGGTCGGAAACCGGGGAGCTGTTTTTT.

The CDR3 loop reads CASSQVAGVLTDTQYF. Written as DNA, the CDR3 is TGTGCCAGCAGCCAAGTGGCCGGGGTACTCACAGATACGCAGTATTTT. This chain links TRBV3-1 (or the pseudogene TRBV3-2) with TRBJ2-3; a possible D gene is TRBD2 (5 bases). V lost 1 base and J 2 bases, leaving 13 bases between the germline ends. CDR3 length equals 16 residues. From germline, CDR1 is LGHDT and CDR2 YNNKEL (reference sequence).

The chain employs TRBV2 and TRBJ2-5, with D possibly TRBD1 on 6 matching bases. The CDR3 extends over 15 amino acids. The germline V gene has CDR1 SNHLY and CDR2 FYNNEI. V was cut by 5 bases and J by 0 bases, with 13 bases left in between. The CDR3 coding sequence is TGTGCCAGCAGTCGTGTGGGGGCCAACCAAGAGACCCAGTACTTC. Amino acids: CASSRVGANQETQYF.

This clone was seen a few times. CDR3 region: CASRGRSPGELFF. The DNA for the CDR3 is TGTGCCAGCAGGGGCAGGTCCCCCGGGGAGCTGTTTTTT. The J gene is TRBJ2-2, the V gene TRBV25-1; unclear D gene. CDR1 is MGHDK and CDR2 is SYGVNS in the germline V gene. Trimming took 6 bases from V and 6 from J, leaving 11 bases between them. CDR3 length equals 13 residues. Supplemented by reference TRBV25-1 and TRBJ2-2, the full variable domain reads EADIYQTPRYLVIGTGKKITLECSQTMGHDKMYWYQQDPGMELHLIHYSYGVNSTEKGDLSSESTVSRIRTEHFPLTLESARPSHTSQYLCASRGRSPGELFFGEGSRLTVL.

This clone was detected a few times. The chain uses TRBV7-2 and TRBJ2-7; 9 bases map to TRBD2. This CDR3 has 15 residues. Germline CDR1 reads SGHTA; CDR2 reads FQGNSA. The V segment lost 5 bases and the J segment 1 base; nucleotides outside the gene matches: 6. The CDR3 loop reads CASSLWLAGSYEQYF. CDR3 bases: TGTGCCAGCAGCCTTTGGCTAGCGGGGTCCTACGAGCAGTACTTC. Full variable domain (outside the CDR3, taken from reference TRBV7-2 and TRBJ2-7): GAGVSQSPSNKVTEKGKDVELRCDPISGHTALYWYRQSLGQGLEFLIYFQGNSAPDKSGLPSDRFSAERTGGSVSTLTIQRTQQEDSAVYLCASSLWLAGSYEQYFGPGTRLTVT.

CDR3 sequence: CASSLNRAPYEQYF. The CDR3 DNA reads TGTGCCAGCAGCTTGAACAGGGCACCCTACGAGCAGTACTTC. This chain joins TRBV11-2 and TRBJ2-7; TRBD1 is a possible D gene (6 bases). The V end lost 3 bases, the J end lost 2 bases, and 11 bases lay between the germline ends. This CDR3 contains 14 residues. The germline V gene encodes CDR1 SGHAT and CDR2 FQNNGV.

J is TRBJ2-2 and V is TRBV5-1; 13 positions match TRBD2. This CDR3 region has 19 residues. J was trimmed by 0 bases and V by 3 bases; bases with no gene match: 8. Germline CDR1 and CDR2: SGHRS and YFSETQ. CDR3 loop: CASSSLTSGGDTNTGELFF. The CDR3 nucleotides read TGCGCCAGCAGCTCGCTTACTAGCGGGGGGGATACGAACACCGGGGAGCTGTTTTTT.

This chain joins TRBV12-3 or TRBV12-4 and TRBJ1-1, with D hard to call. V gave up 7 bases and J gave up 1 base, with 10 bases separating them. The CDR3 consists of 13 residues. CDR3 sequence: CASTVAWNTEAFF. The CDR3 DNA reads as TGTGCCAGCACTGTGGCTTGGAACACTGAAGCTTTCTTT.

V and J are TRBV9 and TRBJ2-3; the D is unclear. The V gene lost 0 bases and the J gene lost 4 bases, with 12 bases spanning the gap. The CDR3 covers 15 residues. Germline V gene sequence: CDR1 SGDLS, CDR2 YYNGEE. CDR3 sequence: CASSVGFRSPDTQYF. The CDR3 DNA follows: TGTGCCAGCAGCGTAGGTTTTCGGAGCCCAGATACGCAGTATTTT.

Here the CDR3 DNA reads TGCGCCAGCAGCCCGGGACAGGGGGCGCAGGGCTACACCTTC. Translated: CASSPGQGAQGYTF. The genes are TRBV5-1 and TRBJ1-2, with 12 bases fitting TRBD1. Germline V gene lookup returns CDR1 SGHRS and CDR2 YFSETQ. Unmatched junction bases numbered 6, after V lost 4 bases and J lost 8 bases. This CDR3 contains 14 residues.

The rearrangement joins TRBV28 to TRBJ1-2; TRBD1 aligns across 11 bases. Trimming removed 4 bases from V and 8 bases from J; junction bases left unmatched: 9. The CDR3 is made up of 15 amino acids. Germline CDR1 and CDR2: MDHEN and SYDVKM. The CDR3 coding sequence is TGTGCCAGCAGTTACCGGGACAGGGGGGTTCAGGGCTACACCTTC. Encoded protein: CASSYRDRGVQGYTF.

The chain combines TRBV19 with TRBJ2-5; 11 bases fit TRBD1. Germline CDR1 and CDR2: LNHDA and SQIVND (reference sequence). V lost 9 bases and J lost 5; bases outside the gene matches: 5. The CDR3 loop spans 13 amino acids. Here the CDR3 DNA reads TGTGCCAGCGCCGGGACAGGGGGGGAGACCCAGTACTTC. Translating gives CASAGTGGETQYF.

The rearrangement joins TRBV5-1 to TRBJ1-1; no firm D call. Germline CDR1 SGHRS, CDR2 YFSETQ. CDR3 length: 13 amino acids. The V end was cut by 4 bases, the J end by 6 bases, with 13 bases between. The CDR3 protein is CASSRTVKAEAFF. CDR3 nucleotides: TGCGCCAGCAGCCGCACGGTAAAAGCTGAAGCTTTCTTT. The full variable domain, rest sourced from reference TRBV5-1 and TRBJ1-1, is KAGVTQTPRYLIKTRGQQVTLSCSPISGHRSVSWYQQTPGQGLQFLFEYFSETQRNKGNFPGRFSGRQFSNSRSEMNVSTLELGDSALYLCASSRTVKAEAFFGQGTRLTVV.

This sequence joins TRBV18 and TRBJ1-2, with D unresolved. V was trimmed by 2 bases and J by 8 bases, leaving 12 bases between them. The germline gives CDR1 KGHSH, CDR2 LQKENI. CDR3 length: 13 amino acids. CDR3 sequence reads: CASSPENSWGYTF. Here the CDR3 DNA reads TGTGCCAGCTCACCAGAAAACAGTTGGGGCTACACCTTC.

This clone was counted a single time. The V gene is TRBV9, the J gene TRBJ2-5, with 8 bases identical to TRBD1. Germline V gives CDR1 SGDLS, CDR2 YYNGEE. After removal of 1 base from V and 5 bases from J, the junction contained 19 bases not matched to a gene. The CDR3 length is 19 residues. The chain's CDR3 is CASSVNPSGRGLKVETQYF. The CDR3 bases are TGTGCCAGCAGCGTAAACCCGTCAGGCAGGGGGCTTAAGGTTGAGACCCAGTACTTC.

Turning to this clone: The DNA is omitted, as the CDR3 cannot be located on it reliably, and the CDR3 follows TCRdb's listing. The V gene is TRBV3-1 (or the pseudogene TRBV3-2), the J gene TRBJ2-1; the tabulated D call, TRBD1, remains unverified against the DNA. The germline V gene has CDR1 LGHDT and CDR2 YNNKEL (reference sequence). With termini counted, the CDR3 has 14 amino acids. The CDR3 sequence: CASSQDFGQGARFF.

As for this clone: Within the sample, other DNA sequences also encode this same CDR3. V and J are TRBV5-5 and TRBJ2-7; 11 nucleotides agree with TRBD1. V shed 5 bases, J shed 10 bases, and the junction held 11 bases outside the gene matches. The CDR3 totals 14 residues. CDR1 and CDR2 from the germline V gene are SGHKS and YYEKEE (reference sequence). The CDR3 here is CASSYRDRGSEQYF. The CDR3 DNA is TGTGCCAGCAGTTACCGGGACAGGGGGTCCGAACAGTACTTC.

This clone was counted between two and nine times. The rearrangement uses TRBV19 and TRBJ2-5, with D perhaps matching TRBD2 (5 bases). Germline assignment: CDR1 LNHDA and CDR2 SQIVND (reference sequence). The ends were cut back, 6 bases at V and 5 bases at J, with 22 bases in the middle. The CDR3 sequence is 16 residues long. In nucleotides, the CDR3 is TGTGCCAGTAGCCTCGGGGTAGGTCGGGGTCGGGAGACCCAGTACTTC. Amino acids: CASSLGVGRGRETQYF.

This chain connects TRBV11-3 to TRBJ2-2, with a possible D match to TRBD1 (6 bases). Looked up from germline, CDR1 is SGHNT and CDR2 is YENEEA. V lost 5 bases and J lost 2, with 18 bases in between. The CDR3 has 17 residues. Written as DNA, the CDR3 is TGTGCCAGCAGCCCCCCCCTCGGGACACTTAACACCGGGGAGCTGTTTTTT. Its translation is CASSPPLGTLNTGELFF.

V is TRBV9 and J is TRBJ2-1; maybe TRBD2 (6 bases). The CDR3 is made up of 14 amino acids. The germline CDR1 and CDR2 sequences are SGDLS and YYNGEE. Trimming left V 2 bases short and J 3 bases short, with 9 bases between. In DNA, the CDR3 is TGTGCCAGCAGCGTTGGGGGGAACTACAATGAGCAGTTCTTC. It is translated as CASSVGGNYNEQFF.

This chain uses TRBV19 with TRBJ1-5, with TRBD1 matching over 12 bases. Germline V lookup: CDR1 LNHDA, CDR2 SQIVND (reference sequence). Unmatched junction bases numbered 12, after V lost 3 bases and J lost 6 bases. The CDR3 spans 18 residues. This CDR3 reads CASSMRDRGPEYAQPQHF. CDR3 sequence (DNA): TGTGCCAGTAGTATGAGGGACAGGGGGCCTGAGTACGCTCAGCCCCAGCATTTT.

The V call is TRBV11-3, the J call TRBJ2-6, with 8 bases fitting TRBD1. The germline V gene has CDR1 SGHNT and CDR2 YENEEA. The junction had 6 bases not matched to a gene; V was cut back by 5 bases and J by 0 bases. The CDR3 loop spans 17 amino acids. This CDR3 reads CASSKGQVFSGANVLTF. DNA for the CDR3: TGTGCCAGCAGCAAGGGACAGGTATTCTCTGGGGCCAACGTCCTGACTTTC.